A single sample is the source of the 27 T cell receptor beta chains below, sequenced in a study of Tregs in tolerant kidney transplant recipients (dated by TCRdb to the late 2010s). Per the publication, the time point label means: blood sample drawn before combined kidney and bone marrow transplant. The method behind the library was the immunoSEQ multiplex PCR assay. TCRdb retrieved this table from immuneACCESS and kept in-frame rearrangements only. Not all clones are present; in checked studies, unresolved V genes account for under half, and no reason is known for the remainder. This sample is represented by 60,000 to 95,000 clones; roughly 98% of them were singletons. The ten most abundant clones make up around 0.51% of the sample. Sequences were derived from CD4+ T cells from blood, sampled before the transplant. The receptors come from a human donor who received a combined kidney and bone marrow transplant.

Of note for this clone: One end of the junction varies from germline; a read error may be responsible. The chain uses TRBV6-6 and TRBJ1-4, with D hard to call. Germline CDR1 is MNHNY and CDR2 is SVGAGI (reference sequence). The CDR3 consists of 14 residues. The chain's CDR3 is CRPGLPPTNEKLFF. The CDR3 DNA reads TGCCGACCGGGGTTACCACCAACTAATGAAAAACTGTTTTTT.

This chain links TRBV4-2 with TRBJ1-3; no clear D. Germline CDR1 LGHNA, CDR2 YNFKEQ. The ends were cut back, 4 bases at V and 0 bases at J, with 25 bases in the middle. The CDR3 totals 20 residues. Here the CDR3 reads CASSPWTRPRIKSSGNTIYF. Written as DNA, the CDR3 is TGTGCCAGCAGCCCCTGGACTCGCCCCCGAATAAAATCCTCTGGAAACACCATATATTTT.

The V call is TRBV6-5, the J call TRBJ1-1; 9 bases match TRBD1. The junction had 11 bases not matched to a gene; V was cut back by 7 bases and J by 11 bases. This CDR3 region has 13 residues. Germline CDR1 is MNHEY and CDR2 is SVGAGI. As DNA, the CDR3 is TGTGCCAGCACCGCGTCCGGGACAGGGATGGCTTTCTTT. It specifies CASTASGTGMAFF.

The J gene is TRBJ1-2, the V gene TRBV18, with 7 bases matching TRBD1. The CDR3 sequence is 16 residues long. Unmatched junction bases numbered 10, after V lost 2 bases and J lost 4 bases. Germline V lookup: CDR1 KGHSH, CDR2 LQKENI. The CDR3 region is CASSPIADRRIYGYTF. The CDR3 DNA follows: TGTGCCAGCTCACCAATAGCGGACAGGAGGATCTATGGCTACACCTTC.

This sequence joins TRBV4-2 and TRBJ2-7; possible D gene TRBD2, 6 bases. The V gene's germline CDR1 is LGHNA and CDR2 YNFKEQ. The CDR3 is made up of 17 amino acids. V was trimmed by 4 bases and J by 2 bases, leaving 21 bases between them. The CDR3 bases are TGTGCCAGCAGCCTTGGAGGGCCAGCGAGTAGTACCTACGAGCAGTACTTC. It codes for CASSLGGPASSTYEQYF.

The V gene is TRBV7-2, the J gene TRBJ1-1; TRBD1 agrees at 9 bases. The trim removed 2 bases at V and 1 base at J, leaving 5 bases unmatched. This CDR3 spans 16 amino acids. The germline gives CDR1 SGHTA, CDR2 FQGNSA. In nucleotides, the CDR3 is TGTGCCAGCAGCTTACCAGGGACAGGGTCGAACACTGAAGCTTTCTTT. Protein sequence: CASSLPGTGSNTEAFF. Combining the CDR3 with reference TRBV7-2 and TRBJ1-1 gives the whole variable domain GAGVSQSPSNKVTEKGKDVELRCDPISGHTALYWYRQSLGQGLEFLIYFQGNSAPDKSGLPSDRFSAERTGGSVSTLTIQRTQQEDSAVYLCASSLPGTGSNTEAFFGQGTRLTVV.

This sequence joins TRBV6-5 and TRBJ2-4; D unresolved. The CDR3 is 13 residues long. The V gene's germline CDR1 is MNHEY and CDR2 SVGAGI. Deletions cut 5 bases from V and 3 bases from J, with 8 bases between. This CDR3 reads CASSDNIKNIQYF. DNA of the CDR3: TGTGCCAGCAGTGACAATATCAAAAACATTCAGTACTTC.

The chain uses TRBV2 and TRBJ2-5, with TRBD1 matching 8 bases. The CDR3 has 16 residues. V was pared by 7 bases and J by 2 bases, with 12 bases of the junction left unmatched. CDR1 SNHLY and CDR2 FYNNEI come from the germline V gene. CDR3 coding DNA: TGTGCCAGCACCCCAGGAGGGACAGGCACTCAAGAGACCCAGTACTTC. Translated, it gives CASTPGGTGTQETQYF.

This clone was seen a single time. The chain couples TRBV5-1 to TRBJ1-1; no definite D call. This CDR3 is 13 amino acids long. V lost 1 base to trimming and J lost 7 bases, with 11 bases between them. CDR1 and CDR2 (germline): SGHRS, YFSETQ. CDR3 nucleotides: TGCGCCAGCAGCTTGCTGTGGACTGATGAAGCTTTCTTT. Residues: CASSLLWTDEAFF.

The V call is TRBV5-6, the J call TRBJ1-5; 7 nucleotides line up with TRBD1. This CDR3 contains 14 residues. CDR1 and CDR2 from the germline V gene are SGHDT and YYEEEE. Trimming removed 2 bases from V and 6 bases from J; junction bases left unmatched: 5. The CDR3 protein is CASSFQGVAQPQHF. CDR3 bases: TGTGCCAGCAGCTTTCAGGGGGTAGCTCAGCCCCAGCATTTT.

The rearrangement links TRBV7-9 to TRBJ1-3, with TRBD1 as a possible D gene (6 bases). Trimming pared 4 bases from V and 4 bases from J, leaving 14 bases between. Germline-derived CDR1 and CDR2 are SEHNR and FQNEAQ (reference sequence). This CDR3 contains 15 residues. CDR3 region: CASSSGQRKGNTIYF. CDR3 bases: TGTGCCAGCAGCTCAGGACAGCGGAAAGGAAACACCATATATTTT.

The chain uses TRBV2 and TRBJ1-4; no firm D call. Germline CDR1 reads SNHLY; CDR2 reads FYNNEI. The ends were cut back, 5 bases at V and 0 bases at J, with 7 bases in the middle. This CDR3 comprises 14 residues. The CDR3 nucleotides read TGTGCCAGCAGTTACAGAACAACTAATGAAAAACTGTTTTTT. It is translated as CASSYRTTNEKLFF.

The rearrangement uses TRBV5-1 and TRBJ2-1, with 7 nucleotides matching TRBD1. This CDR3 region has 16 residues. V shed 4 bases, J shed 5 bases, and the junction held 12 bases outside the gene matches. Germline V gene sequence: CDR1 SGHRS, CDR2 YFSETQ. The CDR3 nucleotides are TGCGCCAGCAGCAGGTTGACAGGGAACCCGGACAATGAGCAGTTCTTC. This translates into CASSRLTGNPDNEQFF.

CDR3 sequence: CASSPPSGGPSTDTQYF. For the CDR3, the DNA is TGCGCCAGCAGCCCTCCAAGCGGGGGCCCCAGCACAGATACGCAGTATTTT. This chain connects TRBV4-1 to TRBJ2-3; 8 bases are shared with TRBD2. After removal of 4 bases from V and 0 bases from J, the junction contained 9 bases not matched to a gene. This CDR3 has 17 residues. Germline assignment: CDR1 MGHRA and CDR2 YSYEKL.

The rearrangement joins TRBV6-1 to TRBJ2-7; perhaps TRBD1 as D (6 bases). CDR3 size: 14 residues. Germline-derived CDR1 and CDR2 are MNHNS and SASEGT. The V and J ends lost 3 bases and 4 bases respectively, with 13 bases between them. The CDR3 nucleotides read TGTGCCAGCAGTGATAACGGGACACGATACGAGCAGTACTTC. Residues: CASSDNGTRYEQYF.

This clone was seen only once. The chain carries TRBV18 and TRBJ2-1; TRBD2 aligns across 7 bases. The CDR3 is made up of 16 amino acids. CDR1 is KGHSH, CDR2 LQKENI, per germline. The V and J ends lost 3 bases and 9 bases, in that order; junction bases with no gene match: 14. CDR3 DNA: TGTGCCAGCTCACCCGGTGGCATCCAGCGGGGCAGTGAGCAGTTCTTC. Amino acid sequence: CASSPGGIQRGSEQFF.

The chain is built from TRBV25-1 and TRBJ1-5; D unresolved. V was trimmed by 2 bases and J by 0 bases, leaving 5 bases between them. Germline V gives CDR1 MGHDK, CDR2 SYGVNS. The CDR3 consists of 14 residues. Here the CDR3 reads CASSELYSNQPQHF. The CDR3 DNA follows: TGTGCCAGCAGTGAACTTTATAGCAATCAGCCCCAGCATTTT.

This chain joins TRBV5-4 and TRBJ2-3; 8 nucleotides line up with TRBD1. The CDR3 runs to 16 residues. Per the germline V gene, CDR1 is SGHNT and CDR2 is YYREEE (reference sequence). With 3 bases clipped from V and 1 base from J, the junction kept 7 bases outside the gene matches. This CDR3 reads CASSSLLGQGTDTQYF. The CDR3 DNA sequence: TGTGCCAGCAGCTCGCTACTGGGACAGGGCACAGATACGCAGTATTTT.

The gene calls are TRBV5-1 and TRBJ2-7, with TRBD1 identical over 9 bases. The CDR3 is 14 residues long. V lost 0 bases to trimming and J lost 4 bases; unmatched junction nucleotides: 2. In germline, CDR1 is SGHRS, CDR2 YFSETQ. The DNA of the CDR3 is TGCGCCAGCAGCTTGGGACAGGGGGGTTACGAGCAGTACTTC. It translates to CASSLGQGGYEQYF.

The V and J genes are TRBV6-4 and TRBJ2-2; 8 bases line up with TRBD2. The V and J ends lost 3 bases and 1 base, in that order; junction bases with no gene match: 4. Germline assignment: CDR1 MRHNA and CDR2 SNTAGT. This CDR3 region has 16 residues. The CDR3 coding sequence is TGTGCCAGCAGTGATGGGCTAGCGGGGAACACCGGGGAGCTGTTTTTT. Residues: CASSDGLAGNTGELFF.

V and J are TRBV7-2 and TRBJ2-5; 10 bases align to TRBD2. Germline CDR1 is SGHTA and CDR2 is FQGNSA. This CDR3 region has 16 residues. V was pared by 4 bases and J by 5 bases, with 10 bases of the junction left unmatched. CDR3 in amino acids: CASSSRGIAGGETQYF. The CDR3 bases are TGTGCCAGCAGCTCCCGGGGGATAGCGGGGGGTGAGACCCAGTACTTC.

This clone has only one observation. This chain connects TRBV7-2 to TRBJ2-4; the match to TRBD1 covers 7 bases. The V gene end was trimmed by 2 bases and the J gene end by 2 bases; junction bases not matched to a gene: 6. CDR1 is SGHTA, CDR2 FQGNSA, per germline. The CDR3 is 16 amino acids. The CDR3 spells CASSLSDRVSKNIQYF. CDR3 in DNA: TGTGCCAGCAGCTTAAGCGACAGGGTTTCCAAAAACATTCAGTACTTC.

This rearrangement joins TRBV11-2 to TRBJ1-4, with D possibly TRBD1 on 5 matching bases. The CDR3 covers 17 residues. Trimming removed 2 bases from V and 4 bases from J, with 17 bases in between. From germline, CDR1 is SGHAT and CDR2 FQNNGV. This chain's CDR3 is CASSLRVAGLFNEKLFF. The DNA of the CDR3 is TGTGCCAGCAGCTTAAGGGTGGCAGGGCTCTTTAATGAAAAACTGTTTTTT.

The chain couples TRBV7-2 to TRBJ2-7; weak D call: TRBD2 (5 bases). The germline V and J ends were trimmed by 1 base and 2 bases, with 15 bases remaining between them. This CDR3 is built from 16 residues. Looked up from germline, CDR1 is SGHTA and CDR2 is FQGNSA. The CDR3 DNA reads TGTGCCAGCAGCTTAGGACTACCCCCCTCCACCTACGAGCAGTACTTC. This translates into CASSLGLPPSTYEQYF.

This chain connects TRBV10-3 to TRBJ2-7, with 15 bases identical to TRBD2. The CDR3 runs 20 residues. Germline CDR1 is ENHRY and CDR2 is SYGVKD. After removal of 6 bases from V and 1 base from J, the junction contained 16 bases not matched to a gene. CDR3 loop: CAISPTMLGTSGRYSYEQYF. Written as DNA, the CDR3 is TGTGCCATCAGCCCCACAATGTTAGGGACTAGCGGGAGGTATTCCTACGAGCAGTACTTC.

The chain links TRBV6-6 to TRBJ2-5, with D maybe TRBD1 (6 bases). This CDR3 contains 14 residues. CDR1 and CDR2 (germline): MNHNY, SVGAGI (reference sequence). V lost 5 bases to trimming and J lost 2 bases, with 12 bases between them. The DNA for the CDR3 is TGTGCCAGCAGTAAACCGGGACAACAAGAGACCCAGTACTTC. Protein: CASSKPGQQETQYF.

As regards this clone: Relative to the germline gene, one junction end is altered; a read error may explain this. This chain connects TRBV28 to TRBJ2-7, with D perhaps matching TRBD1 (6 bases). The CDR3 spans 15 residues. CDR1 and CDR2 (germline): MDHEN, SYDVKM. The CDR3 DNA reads TGTGCCAGCAGTGACTGGGCCAGGGGATCCTCCGAGCAGTACTTC. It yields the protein CASSDWARGSSEQYF.